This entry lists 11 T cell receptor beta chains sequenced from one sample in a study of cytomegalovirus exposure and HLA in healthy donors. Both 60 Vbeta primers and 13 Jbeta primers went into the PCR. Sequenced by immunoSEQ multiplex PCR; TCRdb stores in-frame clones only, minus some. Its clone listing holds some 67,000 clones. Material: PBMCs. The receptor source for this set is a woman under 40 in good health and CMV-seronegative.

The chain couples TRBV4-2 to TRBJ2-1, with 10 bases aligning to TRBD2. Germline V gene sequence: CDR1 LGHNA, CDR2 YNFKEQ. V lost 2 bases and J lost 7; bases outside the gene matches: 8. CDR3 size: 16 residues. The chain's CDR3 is CASSQPTSGRANEQFF. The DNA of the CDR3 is TGTGCCAGCAGCCAACCCACAAGCGGGAGGGCGAATGAGCAGTTCTTC.

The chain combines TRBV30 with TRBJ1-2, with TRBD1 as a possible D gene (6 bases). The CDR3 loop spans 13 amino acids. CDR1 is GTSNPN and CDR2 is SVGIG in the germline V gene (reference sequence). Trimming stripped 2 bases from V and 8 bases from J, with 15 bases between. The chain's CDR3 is CAWSSTGKGGYTF. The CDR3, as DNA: TGTGCCTGGAGTAGTACAGGGAAAGGCGGCTACACCTTC.

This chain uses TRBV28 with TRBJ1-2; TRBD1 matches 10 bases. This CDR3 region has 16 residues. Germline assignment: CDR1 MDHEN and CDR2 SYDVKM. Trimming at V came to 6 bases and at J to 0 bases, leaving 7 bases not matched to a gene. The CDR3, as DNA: TGTGCCAGCAGCGGTCCCGGGACAGGGGCTAACTATGGCTACACCTTC. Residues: CASSGPGTGANYGYTF.

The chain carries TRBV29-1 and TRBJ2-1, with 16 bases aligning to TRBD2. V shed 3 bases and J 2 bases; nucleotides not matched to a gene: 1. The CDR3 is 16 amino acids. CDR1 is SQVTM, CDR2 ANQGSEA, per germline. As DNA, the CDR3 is TGCAGCGTTGAGGGGACTAGCGGGGGGGCCTACAATGAGCAGTTCTTC. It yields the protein CSVEGTSGGAYNEQFF.

The CDR3 coding sequence is TGTGCCAGCAGCCAATTGAGTTCCCCGGTAGATACGCAGTATTTT. Translated, it gives CASSQLSSPVDTQYF. The gene calls are TRBV14 and TRBJ2-3; D ambiguous. This CDR3 region has 15 residues. The germline V gene has CDR1 SGHDN and CDR2 FVKESK. V gave up 2 bases and J gave up 5 bases, with 14 bases separating them.

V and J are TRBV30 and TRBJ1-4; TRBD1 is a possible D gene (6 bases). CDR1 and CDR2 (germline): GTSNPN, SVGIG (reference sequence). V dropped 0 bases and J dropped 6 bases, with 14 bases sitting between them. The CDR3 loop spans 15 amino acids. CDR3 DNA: TGTGCCTGGAGTGTACAGGGCAGGGTGGATGAAAAACTGTTTTTT. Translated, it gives CAWSVQGRVDEKLFF.

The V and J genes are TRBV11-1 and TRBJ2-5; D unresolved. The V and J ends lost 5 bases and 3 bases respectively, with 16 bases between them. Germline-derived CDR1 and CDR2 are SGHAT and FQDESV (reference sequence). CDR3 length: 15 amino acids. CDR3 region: CASSPPLLGKETQYF. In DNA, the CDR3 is TGTGCCAGCAGCCCGCCTTTGCTAGGAAAAGAGACCCAGTACTTC. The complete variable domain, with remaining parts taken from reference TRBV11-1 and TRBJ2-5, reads EAEVAQSPRYKITEKSQAVAFWCDPISGHATLYWYRQILGQGPELLVQFQDESVVDDSQLPKDRFSAERLKGVDSTLKIQPAELGDSAMYLCASSPPLLGKETQYFGPGTRLLVL.

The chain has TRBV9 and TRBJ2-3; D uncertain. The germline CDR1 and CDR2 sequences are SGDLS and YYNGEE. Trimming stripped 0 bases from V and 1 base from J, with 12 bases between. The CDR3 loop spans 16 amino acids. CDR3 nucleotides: TGTGCCAGCAGCGTAGCGAATAGCCGTGGCACAGATACGCAGTATTTT. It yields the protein CASSVANSRGTDTQYF.

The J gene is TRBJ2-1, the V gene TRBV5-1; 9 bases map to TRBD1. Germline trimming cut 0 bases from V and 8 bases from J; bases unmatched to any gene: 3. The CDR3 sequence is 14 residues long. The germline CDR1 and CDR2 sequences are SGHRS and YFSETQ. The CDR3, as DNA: TGCGCCAGCAGCTTGGGACAGGGGGTCGATGAGCAGTTCTTC. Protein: CASSLGQGVDEQFF.

CDR3 in amino acids: CASSLGTVNTEAFF. The DNA of the CDR3 is TGTGCCAGCAGCTTAGGGACAGTGAACACTGAAGCTTTCTTT. The chain couples TRBV7-9 to TRBJ1-1, with D perhaps matching TRBD1 (6 bases). The CDR3 length is 14 residues. Trimming pared 1 base from V and 0 bases from J, leaving 6 bases between. Germline V gives CDR1 SEHNR, CDR2 FQNEAQ (reference sequence).

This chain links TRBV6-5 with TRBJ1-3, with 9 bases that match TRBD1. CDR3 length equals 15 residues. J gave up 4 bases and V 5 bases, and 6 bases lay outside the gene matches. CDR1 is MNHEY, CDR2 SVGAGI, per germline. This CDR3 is CASSRTGGSGNTIYF. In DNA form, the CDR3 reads TGTGCCAGCAGTCGCACAGGGGGCTCCGGAAACACCATATATTTT.